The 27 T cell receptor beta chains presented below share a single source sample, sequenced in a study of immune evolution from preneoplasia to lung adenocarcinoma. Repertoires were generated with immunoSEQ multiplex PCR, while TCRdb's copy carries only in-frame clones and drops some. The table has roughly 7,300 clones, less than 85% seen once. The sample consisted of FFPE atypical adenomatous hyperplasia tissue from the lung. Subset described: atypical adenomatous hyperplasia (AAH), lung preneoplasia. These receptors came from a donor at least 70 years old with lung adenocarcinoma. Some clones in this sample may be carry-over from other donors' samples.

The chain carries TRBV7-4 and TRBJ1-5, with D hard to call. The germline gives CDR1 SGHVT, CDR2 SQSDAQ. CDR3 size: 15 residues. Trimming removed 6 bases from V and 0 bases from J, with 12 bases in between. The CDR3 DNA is TGTGCCAGCAGTTTACAGCCCTATAGCAATCAGCCCCAGCATTTT. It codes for CASSLQPYSNQPQHF.

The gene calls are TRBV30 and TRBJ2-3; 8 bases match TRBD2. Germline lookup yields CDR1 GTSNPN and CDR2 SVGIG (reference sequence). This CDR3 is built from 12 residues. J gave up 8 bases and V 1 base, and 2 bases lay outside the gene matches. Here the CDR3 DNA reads TGTGCCTGGAGTGCGGGAGGGTCTACGCAGTATTTT. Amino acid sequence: CAWSAGGSTQYF.

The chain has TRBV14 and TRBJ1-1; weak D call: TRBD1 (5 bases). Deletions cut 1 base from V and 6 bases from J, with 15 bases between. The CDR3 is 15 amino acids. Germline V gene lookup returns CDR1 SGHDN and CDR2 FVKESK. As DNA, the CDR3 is TGTGCCAGCAGCCAAGTCGGAGGGGCGGTTGCTGAAGCTTTCTTT. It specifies CASSQVGGAVAEAFF. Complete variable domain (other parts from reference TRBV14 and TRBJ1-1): EAGVTQFPSHSVIEKGQTVTLRCDPISGHDNLYWYRRVMGKEIKFLLHFVKESKQDESGMPNNRFLAERTGGTYSTLKVQPAELEDSGVYFCASSQVGGAVAEAFFGQGTRLTVV.

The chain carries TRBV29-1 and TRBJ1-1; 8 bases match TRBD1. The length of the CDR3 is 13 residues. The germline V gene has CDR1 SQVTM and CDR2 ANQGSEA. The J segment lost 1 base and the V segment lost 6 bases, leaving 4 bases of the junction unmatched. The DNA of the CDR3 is TGCAGCGTCGCCGGACAGGGGAACACTGAAGCTTTCTTT. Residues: CSVAGQGNTEAFF.

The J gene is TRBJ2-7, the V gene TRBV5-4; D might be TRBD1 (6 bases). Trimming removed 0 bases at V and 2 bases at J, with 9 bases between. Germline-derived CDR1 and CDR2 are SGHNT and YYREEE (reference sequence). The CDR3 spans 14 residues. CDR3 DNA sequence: TGTGCCAGCAGCTTGGAACAGGGCCCCTACGAGCAGTACTTC. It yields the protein CASSLEQGPYEQYF.

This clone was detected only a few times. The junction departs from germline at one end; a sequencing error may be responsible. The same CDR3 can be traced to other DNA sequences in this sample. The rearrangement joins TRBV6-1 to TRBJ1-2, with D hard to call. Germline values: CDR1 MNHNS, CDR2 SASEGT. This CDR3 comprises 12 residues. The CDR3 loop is CASSKGTQALAF. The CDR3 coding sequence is TGTGCCAGCAGTAAGGGTACGCAGGCGTTGGCCTTC.

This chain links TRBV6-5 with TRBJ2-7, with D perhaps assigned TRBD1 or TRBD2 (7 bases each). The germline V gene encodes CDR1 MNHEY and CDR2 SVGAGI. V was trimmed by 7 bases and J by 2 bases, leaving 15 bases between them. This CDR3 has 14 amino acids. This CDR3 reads CASTRGGGPYEQYF. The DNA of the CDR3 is TGTGCCAGCACCCGGGGAGGGGGCCCCTACGAGCAGTACTTC.

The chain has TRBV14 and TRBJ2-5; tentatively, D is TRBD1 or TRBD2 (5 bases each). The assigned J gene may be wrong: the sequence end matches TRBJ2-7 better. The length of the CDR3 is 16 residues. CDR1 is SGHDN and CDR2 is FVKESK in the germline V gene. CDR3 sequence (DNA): TGTGCCAGCAGCCTAAGGGACGTAGCGCCATACTACGAGCAGTACTTC. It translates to CASSLRDVAPYYEQYF.

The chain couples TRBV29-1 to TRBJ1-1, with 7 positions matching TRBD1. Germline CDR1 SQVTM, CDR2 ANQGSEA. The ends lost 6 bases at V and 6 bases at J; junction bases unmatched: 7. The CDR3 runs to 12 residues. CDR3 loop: CSVGTGVSEAFF. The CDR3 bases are TGCAGCGTGGGAACAGGGGTGTCTGAAGCTTTCTTT.

The CDR3, as DNA: TGTGCCAGCAGTTTTGGTGGACTAGTGCAGTTCTTC. This translates into CASSFGGLVQFF. The chain joins TRBV28 to TRBJ2-1; TRBD2 matches 7 bases. The length of the CDR3 is 12 residues. Unmatched junction bases numbered 5, after V lost 3 bases and J lost 12 bases. Germline V gene lookup returns CDR1 MDHEN and CDR2 SYDVKM.

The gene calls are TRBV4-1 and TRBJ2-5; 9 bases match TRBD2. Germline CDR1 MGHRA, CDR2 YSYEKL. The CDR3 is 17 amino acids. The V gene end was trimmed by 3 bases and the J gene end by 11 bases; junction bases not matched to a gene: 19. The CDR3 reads CASSQETGLAGTYKQYF. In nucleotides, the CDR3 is TGCGCCAGCAGCCAGGAGACGGGGCTAGCGGGGACCTACAAGCAGTACTTC.

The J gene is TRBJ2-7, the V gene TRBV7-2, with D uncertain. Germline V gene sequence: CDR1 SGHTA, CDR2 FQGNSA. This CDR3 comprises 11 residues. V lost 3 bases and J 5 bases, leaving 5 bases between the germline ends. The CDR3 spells CASSFGDEQYF. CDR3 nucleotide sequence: TGTGCCAGCAGCTTTGGGGACGAGCAGTACTTC.

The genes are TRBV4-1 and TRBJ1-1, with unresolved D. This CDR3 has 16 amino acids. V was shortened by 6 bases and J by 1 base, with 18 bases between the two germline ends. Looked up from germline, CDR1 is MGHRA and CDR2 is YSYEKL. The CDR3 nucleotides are TGCGCCAGCAGGGCGGCGGGGTCCTGGTGGAACACTGAAGCTTTCTTT. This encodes CASRAAGSWWNTEAFF.

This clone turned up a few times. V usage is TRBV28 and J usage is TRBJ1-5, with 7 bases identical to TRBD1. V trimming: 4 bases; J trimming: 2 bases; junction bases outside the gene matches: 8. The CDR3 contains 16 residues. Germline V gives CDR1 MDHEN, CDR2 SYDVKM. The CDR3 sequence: CASSSDRALGNQPQHF. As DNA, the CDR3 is TGTGCCAGCAGTTCCGACAGGGCTTTGGGCAATCAGCCCCAGCATTTT.

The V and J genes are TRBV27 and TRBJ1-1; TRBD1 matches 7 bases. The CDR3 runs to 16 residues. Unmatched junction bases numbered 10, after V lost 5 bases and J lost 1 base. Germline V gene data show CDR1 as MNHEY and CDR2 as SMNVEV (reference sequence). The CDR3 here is CASSKTGAGWNTEAFF. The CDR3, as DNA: TGTGCCAGCAGTAAAACAGGGGCGGGATGGAACACTGAAGCTTTCTTT.

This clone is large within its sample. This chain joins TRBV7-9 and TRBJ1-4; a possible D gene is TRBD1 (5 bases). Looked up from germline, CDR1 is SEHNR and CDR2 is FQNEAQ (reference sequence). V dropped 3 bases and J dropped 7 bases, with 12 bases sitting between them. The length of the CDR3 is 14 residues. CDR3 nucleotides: TGTGCCAGCAGCTTTCAGGGAGCGGGTGAAAAACTGTTTTTT. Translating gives CASSFQGAGEKLFF.

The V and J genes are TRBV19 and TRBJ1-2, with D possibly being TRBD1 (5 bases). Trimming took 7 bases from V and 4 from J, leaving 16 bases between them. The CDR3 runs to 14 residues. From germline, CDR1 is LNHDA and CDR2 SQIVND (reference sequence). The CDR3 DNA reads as TGTGCCAGTACCCAGCTGGGGGACTTCTATGGCTACACCTTC. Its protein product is CASTQLGDFYGYTF. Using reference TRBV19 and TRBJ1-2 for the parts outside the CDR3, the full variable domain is DGGITQSPKYLFRKEGQNVTLSCEQNLNHDAMYWYRQDPGQGLRLIYYSQIVNDFQKGDIAEGYSVSREKKESFPLTVTSAQKNPTAFYLCASTQLGDFYGYTFGSGTRLTVV.

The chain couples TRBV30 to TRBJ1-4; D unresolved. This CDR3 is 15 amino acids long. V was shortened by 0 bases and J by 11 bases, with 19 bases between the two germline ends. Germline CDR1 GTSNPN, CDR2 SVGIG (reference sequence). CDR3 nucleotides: TGTGCCTGGAGTGTAGATGGGATCAAGGTTGGGAAACTGTTTTTT. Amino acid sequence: CAWSVDGIKVGKLFF. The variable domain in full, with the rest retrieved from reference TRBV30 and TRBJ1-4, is SQTIHQWPATLVQPVGSPLSLECTVEGTSNPNLYWYRQAAGRGLQLLFYSVGIGQISSEVPQNLSASRPQDRQFILSSKKLLLSDSGFYLCAWSVDGIKVGKLFFGSGTQLSVL.

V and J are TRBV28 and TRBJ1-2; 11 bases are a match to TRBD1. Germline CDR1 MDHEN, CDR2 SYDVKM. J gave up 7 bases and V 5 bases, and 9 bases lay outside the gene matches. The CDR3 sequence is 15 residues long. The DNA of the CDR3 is TGTGCCAGCAGTCGCGCGGACAGGGGGCGGGTTGGCTACACCTTC. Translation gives CASSRADRGRVGYTF.

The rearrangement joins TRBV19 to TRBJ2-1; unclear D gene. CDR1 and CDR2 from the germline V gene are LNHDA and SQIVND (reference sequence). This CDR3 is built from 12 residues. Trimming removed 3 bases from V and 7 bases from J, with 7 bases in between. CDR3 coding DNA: TGTGCCAGTAGTATTGGTATTAATGAGCAGTTCTTC. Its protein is CASSIGINEQFF.

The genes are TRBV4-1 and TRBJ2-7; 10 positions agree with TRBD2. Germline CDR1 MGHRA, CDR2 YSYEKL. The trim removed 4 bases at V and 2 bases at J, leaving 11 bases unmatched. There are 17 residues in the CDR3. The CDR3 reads CASSLPSTSGYTYEQYF. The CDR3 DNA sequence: TGCGCCAGCAGCCTCCCTTCGACTAGCGGGTACACCTACGAGCAGTACTTC.

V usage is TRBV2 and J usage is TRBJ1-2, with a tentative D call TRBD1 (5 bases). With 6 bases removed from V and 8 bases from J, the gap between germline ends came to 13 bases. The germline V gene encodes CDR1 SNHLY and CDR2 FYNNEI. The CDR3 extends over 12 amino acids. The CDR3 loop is CASRKGVSGYTF. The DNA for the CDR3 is TGTGCCAGCAGGAAAGGGGTATCCGGCTACACCTTC.

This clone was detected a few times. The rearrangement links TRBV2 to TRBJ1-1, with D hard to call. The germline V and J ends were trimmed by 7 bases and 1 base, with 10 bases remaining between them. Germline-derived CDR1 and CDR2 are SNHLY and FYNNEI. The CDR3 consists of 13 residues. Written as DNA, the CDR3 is TGTGCCAGCAATCAGGAACCGAACACTGAAGCTTTCTTT. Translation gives CASNQEPNTEAFF.

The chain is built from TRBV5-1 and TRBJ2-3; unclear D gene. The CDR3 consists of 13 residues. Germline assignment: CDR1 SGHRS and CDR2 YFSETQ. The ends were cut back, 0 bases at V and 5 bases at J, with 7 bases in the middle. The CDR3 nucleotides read TGCGCCAGCAGCTTGGCCGTTGTAGATACGCAGTATTTT. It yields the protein CASSLAVVDTQYF.

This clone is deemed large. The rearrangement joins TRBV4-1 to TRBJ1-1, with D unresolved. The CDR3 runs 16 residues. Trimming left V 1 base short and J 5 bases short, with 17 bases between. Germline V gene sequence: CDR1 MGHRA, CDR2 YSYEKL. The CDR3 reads CASSQGRVGVGTEAFF. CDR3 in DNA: TGCGCCAGCAGCCAAGGCCGGGTGGGTGTAGGGACTGAAGCTTTCTTT.

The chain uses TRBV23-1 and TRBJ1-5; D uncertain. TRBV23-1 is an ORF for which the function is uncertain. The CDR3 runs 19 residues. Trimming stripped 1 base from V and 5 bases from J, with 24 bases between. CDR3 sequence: CASSQFGTAGRSRDQPQHF. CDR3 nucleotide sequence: TGCGCCAGCAGTCAATTTGGAACAGCGGGCCGATCCCGGGATCAGCCCCAGCATTTT.

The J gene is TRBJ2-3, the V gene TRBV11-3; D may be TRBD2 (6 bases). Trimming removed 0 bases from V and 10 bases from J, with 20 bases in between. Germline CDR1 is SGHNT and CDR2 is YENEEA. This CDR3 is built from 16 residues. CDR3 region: CASSLDQTSTPAAQYF. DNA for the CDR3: TGTGCCAGCAGCTTAGATCAAACTAGCACCCCGGCGGCGCAGTATTTT.